This TCR beta chain was sequenced in a study of STAT3 mutations in large granular lymphocyte leukemia. The study's findings and limits: Every T-LGLL patient had at least one immunodominant TCRbeta clonotype. All newly emerging clones after therapy were STAT3 wild type.

Average productive template count per sample was 35,000 to 45,000. Profiled with immunoSEQ multiplex PCR; TCRdb holds only in-frame clones, not every one. The sample consists of thousands of clones, approximately 31% of them appearing once. The CDR3 is made up of 16 amino acids. The V segment lost 6 bases and the J segment 5 bases; nucleotides outside the gene matches: 8. Germline CDR1 KGHSH, CDR2 LQKENI. As regards this clone: The antigen remains unidentified.

The chain employs TRBV18 and TRBJ2-3; 13 nucleotides match TRBD2. Sequencing input: PBMCs. The clonotype originates from a human donor with T large granular lymphocyte leukemia. Some clones in this sample may be carry-over from other donors' samples. The CDR3 loop reads CASSPPGLAGLDTQYF. In DNA form, the CDR3 reads TGTGCCAGCTCCCCTCCGGGACTAGCGGGGTTAGATACGCAGTATTTT.